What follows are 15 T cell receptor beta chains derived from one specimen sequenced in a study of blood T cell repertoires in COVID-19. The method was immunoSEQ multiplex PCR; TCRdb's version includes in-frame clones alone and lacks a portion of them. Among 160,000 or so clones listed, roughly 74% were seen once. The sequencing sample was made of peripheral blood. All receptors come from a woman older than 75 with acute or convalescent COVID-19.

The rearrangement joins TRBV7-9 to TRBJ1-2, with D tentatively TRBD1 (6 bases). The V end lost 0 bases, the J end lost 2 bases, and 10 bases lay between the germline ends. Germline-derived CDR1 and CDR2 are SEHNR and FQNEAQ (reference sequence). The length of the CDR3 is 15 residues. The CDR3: CASSLAGGGNYGYTF. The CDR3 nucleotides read TGTGCCAGCAGCTTAGCTGGGGGCGGGAACTATGGCTACACCTTC.

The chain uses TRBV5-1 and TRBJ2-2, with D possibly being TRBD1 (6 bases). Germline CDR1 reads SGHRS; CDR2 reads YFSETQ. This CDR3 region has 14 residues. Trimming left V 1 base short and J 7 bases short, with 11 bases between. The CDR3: CASSLSTGNGELFF. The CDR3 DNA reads TGCGCCAGCAGCTTGTCTACAGGGAACGGGGAGCTGTTTTTT.

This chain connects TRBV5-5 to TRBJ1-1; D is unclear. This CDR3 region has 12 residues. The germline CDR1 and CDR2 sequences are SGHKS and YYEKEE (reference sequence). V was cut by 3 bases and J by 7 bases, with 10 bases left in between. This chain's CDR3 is CASSSLGFEAFF. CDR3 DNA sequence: TGTGCCAGCAGCTCTCTCGGGTTTGAAGCTTTCTTT.

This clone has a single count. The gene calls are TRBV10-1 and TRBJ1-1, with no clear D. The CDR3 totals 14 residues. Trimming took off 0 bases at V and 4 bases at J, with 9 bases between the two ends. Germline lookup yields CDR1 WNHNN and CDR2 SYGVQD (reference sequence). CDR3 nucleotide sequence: TGCGCCAGCAGTGAGTCAGGGAGGCTCACTGAAGCTTTCTTT. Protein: CASSESGRLTEAFF.

CDR3 residues: CASRPGLAGGPQFF. For the CDR3, the DNA is TGTGCCAGCAGACCCGGACTAGCGGGGGGGCCGCAGTTCTTC. The rearrangement links TRBV2 to TRBJ2-1; 15 nucleotides align to TRBD2. This CDR3 has 14 residues. Trimming cost V 6 bases and J 12 bases; bases outside gene matches: 6. The germline gives CDR1 SNHLY, CDR2 FYNNEI.

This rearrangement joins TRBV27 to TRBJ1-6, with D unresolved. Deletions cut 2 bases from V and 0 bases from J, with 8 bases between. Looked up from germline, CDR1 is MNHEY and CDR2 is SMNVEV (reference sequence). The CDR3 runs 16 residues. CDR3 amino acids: CASSLTPGSYNSPLHF. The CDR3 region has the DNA TGTGCCAGCAGTTTAACTCCGGGCTCCTATAATTCACCCCTCCACTTT.

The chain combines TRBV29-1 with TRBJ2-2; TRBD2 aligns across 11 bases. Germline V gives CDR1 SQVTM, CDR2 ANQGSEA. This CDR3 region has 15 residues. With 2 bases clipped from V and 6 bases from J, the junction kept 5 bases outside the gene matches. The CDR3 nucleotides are TGCAGCGTTGAACTTAGCGGGGGGGCGGCCGGGGAGCTGTTTTTT. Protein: CSVELSGGAAGELFF.

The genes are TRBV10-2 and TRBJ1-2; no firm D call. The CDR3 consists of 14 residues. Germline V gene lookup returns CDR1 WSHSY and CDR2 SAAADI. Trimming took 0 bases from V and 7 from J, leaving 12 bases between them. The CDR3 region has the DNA TGCGCCAGCAGTGAGTCAGCGGGGAGCTTTGGCTACACCTTC. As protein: CASSESAGSFGYTF.

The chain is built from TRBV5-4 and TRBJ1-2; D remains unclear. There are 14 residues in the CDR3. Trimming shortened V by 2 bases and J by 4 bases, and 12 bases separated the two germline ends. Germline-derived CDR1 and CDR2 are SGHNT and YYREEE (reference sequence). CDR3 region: CASSFGDLRYGYTF. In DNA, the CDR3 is TGTGCCAGCAGCTTTGGAGACCTACGCTATGGCTACACCTTC.

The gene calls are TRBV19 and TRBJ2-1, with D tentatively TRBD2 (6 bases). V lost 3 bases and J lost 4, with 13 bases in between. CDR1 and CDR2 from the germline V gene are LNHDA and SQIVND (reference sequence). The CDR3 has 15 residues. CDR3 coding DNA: TGTGCCAGTAGTATTATACGGGGGTCTTACAATGAGCAGTTCTTC. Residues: CASSIIRGSYNEQFF.

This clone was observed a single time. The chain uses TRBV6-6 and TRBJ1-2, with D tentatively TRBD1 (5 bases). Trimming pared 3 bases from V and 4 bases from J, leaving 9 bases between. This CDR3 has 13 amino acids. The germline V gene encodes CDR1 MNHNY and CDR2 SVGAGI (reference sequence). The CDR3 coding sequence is TGTGCCAGCAGTTATCCCCAGGGCTATGGCTACACCTTC. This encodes CASSYPQGYGYTF.

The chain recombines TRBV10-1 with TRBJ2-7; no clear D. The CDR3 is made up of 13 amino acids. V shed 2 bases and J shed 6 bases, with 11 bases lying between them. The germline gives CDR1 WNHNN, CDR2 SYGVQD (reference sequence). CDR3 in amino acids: CASSELGATEQYF. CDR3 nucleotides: TGCGCCAGCAGTGAGCTTGGAGCGACCGAGCAGTACTTC.

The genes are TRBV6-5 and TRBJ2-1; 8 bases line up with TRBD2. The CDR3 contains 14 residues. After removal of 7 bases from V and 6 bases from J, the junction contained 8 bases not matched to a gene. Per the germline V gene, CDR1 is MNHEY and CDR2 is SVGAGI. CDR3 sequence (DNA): TGTGCCAGCAACTTAGCGGGGTTTGGCAATGAGCAGTTCTTC. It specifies CASNLAGFGNEQFF.

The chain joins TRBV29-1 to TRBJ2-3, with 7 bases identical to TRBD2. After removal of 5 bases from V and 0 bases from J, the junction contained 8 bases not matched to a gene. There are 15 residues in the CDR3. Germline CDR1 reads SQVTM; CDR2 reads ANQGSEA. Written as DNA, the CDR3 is TGCAGCGTTCGGCGGGAGAGGGCTAGCACAGATACGCAGTATTTT. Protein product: CSVRRERASTDTQYF.

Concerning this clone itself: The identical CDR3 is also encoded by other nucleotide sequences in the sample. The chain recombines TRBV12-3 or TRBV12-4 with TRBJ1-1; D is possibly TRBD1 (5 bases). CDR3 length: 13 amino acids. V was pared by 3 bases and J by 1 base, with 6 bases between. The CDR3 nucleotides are TGTGCCAGCAGTTTTCAGGGGAACACTGAAGCTTTCTTT. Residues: CASSFQGNTEAFF.